This is a list of T cell receptor beta chains from one sample in a study of blood T cell repertoires in COVID-19. Data came from immunoSEQ multiplex PCR; TCRdb stores just in-frame clones and leaves some out. The table records 250,000 to 300,000 clones, less than 85% of them present only once. The sample consisted of peripheral blood. These receptors were collected from a woman aged 18-29 years with acute or convalescent COVID-19. Each CDR3 is given with its conserved first and last residue. Each record gives: clone size, D gene, V gene, J gene, CDR3 DNA, CDR3 protein. A D gene is named only where the DNA matches it firmly. Only some rows state a clone size, as once, few, many or a class for expanded clones.

>once|NA|TRBV30|TRBJ1-5
TGTGCCTGGAGTGTAAGAGTTAACAATCAGCCCCAGCATTTT
CAWSVRVNNQPQHF
>NA|NA|TRBV3-1/TRBV3-2|TRBJ2-5
TGTGCCAGCAGCCCGGGGGGCTTTTGGCAAGAGACCCAGTACTTC
CASSPGGFWQETQYF
>NA|NA|TRBV28|TRBJ2-5
TGTGCCAGCAGCAGAACAGGGAAGAAAGAGACCCAGTACTTC
CASSRTGKKETQYF
>NA|NA|TRBV21-1|TRBJ2-5
TGTGCCAGCAGCAAATGTCCGTTCCAGCCCCAAGAGGACAGGGAGACCCAGTACTTC
CASSKCPFQPQEDRETQYF
>NA|NA|TRBV6-2/TRBV6-3|TRBJ2-3
TGTGCCAGCAGTTACTCGCGGCCTTCCACAGATACGCAGTATTTT
CASSYSRPSTDTQYF
>once|NA|TRBV7-8|TRBJ2-1
TGTGCCAGCAGCCAGACGGGAGCCCGGGCAGTCAATGAGCAGTTCTTC
CASSQTGARAVNEQFF
>NA|TRBD1|TRBV27|TRBJ1-1
TGTGCCAGCAGTTCCCGACAGGGCCGGAACACTGAAGCTTTCTTT
CASSSRQGRNTEAFF
>once|TRBD2|TRBV13|TRBJ2-7
TGTGCCAGCAGCTTAGGCCTAGCGGAATACGAGCAGTACTTC
CASSLGLAEYEQYF
>NA|NA|TRBV6-2/TRBV6-3|TRBJ2-7
TGTGCCAGCAGTTCCTCGACGCTGAGGAGCTCCTACGAGCAGTACTTC
CASSSSTLRSSYEQYF
>NA|NA|TRBV3-1/TRBV3-2|TRBJ2-1
TGTGCCAGCAGCCAAGGTTACGCGGAGAATGAGCAGTTCTTC
CASSQGYAENEQFF
>NA|NA|TRBV7-2|TRBJ2-1
TGTGCCAGCAGCCGGCGAGCGGCCTTACTCTACAATGAGCAGTTCTTC
CASSRRAALLYNEQFF
>NA|TRBD2|TRBV30|TRBJ2-3
TGTGCCTGGAGTGTATTCGGTCTAGCGGGAGGGCCAAACTTAGATACGCAGTATTTT
CAWSVFGLAGGPNLDTQYF
>NA|NA|TRBV5-1|TRBJ1-4
TGCGCCAGCAGCGGAGAAACAACTAATGAAAAACTGTTTTTT
CASSGETTNEKLFF
>NA|NA|TRBV24-1|TRBJ2-2
TGTGCCACCAGTGATTTGCCCCGCACCGGGGAGCTGTTTTTT
CATSDLPRTGELFF
>NA|NA|TRBV10-3|TRBJ1-2
TGTGCCATCAGTGAGTCGTTAGCGTACTATGGCTACACCTTC
CAISESLAYYGYTF
>NA|TRBD2|TRBV9|TRBJ2-5
TGTGCCAGCAGCGCCTTCGAACAGGCGGGGGGTCGGACCCAGTACTTC
CASSAFEQAGGRTQYF
>NA|TRBD1|TRBV5-1|TRBJ2-1
TGCGCCAGCAGCTTGGGACAGGGCTCTTACAATGAGCAGTTCTTC
CASSLGQGSYNEQFF
>NA|TRBD2|TRBV6-5|TRBJ2-7
TGTGCCAGCAGTTACTCGACCCTAGCGGGACACTACGAGCAGTACTTC
CASSYSTLAGHYEQYF
>NA|TRBD2|TRBV11-2|TRBJ2-7
TGTGCCAGCAGCTTAGGGACTAGCCCTTCCTACGAGCAGTACTTC
CASSLGTSPSYEQYF
>once|TRBD2|TRBV25-1|TRBJ2-1
TGTGCCAGCAAACTAGCGGGAGGTTCTGAGCAGTTCTTC
CASKLAGGSEQFF
>NA|NA|TRBV20-1|TRBJ1-3
TGTAGTGCTGCGGGAAACACCATATATTTT
CSAAGNTIYF
>once|TRBD1|TRBV28|TRBJ2-5
TGTGCCAGCAGGGGACAGGGAGTGGAGACCCAGTACTTC
CASRGQGVETQYF
>few|TRBD1|TRBV14|TRBJ1-1
TGTGCCAGCAACCAGGGGGGGACTGAAGCTTTCTTT
CASNQGGTEAFF
>NA|TRBD1|TRBV25-1|TRBJ1-1
TGTGCCACCTCGGGACAGGCGACGAACACTGAAGCTTTCTTT
CATSGQATNTEAFF
>NA|TRBD1|TRBV6-6|TRBJ2-7
TGTGCCAGCAGTTACGGGACAGCAGCCTCCTACGAGCAGTACTTC
CASSYGTAASYEQYF
>NA|NA|TRBV18|TRBJ2-7
TGTGCCAGCTCGCCCACTAGCCAGCCCTACGAGCAGTACTTC
CASSPTSQPYEQYF
>once|TRBD1|TRBV24-1|TRBJ2-1
TGTGCCACCAGTGACAGGGGGCTATACAATGAGCAGTTCTTC
CATSDRGLYNEQFF
>NA|NA|TRBV19|TRBJ2-1
TGTGCCAGTAGTATAGGAACAGGGGGGGGTTACAATGAGCAGTTCTTC
CASSIGTGGGYNEQFF
>NA|TRBD2|TRBV10-3|TRBJ2-1
TGTGCCATCAGTGAGGGACTAGCGGCCTACAATGAGCAGTTCTTC
CAISEGLAAYNEQFF
>NA|TRBD1|TRBV13|TRBJ2-7
TGTGCCAGCAGCTCCCGGACAGGGTACTACGAGCAGTACTTC
CASSSRTGYYEQYF
>once|TRBD2|TRBV11-2|TRBJ2-7
TGTGCCAGCAGCTTAGATACGCGGGGGATACGTGACGAGCAGTACTTC
CASSLDTRGIRDEQYF
>NA|TRBD1|TRBV4-2|TRBJ2-1
TGTGCCAGCAGCCACGGGACAGGGGAAAGCCACAATGAGCAGTTCTTC
CASSHGTGESHNEQFF
>once|TRBD2|TRBV7-9|TRBJ2-1
TGTGCCAGCAGCGATGGACTAGCCTACAATGAGCAGTTCTTC
CASSDGLAYNEQFF
>NA|NA|TRBV5-6|TRBJ1-1
TGTGCCAGCAGCTTGGGACAGCTTGAAGCTTTCTTT
CASSLGQLEAFF
>NA|TRBD1|TRBV5-6|TRBJ2-2
TGTGCCAGCAGCTTGGATGACAGGGACAACGGGGAGCTGTTTTTT
CASSLDDRDNGELFF
>NA|NA|TRBV7-9|TRBJ2-2
TGTGCCAGCAGCTTAGTATTTGGGGAGCTGTTTTTT
CASSLVFGELFF
>NA|TRBD1|TRBV25-1|TRBJ1-5
TGTGCCAGCGGAAGGGACAGGGATAGTAGCAATCAGCCCCAGCATTTT
CASGRDRDSSNQPQHF
>NA|NA|TRBV20-1|TRBJ1-5
TGCAGTGCTAGTGAGATACAGAGTAGCAATCAGCCCCAGCATTTT
CSASEIQSSNQPQHF
>NA|TRBD1|TRBV3-1/TRBV3-2|TRBJ2-2
TGTGCCAGCAGAGGCGGACAGGGAGTCGGGGAGCTGTTTTTT
CASRGGQGVGELFF